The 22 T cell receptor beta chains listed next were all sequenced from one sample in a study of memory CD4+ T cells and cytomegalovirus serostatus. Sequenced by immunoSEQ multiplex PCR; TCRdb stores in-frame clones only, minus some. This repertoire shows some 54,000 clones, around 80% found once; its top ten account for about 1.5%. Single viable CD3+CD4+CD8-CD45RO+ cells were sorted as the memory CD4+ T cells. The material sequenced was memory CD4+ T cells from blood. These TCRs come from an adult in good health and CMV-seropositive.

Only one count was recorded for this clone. As DNA, the CDR3 is TGTGCCAGCAGCTCTAGCAGGGGGCGTCAGCCCCAGCATTTT. Protein: CASSSSRGRQPQHF. V and J are TRBV7-8 and TRBJ1-5; 8 nucleotides align to TRBD1. The junction had 5 bases not matched to a gene; V was cut back by 4 bases and J by 6 bases. The V gene's germline CDR1 is SGHVS and CDR2 FQNEAQ. This CDR3 spans 14 amino acids.

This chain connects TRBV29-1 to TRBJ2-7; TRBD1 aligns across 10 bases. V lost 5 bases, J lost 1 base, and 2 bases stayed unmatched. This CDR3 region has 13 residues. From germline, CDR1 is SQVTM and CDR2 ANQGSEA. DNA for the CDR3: TGCAGCGTTTGGACAGGGGGATCCTACGAGCAGTACTTC. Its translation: CSVWTGGSYEQYF.

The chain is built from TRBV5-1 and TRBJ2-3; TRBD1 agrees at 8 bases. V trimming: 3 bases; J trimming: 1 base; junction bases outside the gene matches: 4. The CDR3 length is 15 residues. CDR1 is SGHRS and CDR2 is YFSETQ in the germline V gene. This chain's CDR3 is CASSSPGGRTDTQYF. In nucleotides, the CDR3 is TGCGCCAGCAGCTCGCCAGGGGGCCGCACAGATACGCAGTATTTT.

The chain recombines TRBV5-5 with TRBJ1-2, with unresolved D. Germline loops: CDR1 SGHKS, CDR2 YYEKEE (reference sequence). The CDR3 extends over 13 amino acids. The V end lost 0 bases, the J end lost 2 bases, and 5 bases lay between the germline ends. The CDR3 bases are TGTGCCAGCAGCTTGGGGGCAAACTATGGCTACACCTTC. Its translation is CASSLGANYGYTF.

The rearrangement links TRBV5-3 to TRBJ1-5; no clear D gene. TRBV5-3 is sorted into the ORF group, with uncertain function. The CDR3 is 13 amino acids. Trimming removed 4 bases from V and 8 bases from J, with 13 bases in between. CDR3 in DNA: TGTGCCAGAAGCCTGCGTCGTGGGGAGCCCCAGCATTTT. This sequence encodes CARSLRRGEPQHF.

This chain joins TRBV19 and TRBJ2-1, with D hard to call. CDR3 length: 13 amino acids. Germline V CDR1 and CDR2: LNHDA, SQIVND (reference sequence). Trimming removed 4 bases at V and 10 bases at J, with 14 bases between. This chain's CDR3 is CASSSTAPGEQFF. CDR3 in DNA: TGTGCCAGTAGTAGCACGGCCCCCGGCGAGCAGTTCTTC.

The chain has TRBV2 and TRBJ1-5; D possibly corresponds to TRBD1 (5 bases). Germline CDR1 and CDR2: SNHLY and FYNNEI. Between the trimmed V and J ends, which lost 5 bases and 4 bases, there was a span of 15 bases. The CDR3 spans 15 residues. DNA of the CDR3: TGTGCCAGCAGTTGGGCAGGGTCGGGGAATCAGCCCCAGCATTTT. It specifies CASSWAGSGNQPQHF.

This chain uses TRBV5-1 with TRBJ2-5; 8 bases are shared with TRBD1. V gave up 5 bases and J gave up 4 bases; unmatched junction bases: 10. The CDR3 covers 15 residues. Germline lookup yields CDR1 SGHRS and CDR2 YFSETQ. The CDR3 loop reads CASRHGQGRLETQYF. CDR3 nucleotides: TGCGCCAGCAGACACGGACAGGGAAGGCTAGAGACCCAGTACTTC.

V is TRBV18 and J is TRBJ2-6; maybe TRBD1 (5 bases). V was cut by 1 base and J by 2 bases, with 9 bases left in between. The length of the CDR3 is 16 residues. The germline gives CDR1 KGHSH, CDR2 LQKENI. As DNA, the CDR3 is TGTGCCAGCTCACCACTCCTGGGGCCTGGGGCCAACGTCCTGACTTTC. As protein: CASSPLLGPGANVLTF.

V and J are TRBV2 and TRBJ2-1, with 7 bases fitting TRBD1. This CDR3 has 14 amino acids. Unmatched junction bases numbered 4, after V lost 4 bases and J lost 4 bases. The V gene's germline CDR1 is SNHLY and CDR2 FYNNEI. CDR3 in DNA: TGTGCCAGCAGTGGAGACAGGGATTACAATGAGCAGTTCTTC. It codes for CASSGDRDYNEQFF.

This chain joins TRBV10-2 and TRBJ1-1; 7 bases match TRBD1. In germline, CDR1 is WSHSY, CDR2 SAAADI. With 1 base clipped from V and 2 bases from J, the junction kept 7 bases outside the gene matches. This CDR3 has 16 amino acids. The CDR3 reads CASSEYFTGVNTEAFF. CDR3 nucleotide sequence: TGCGCCAGCAGTGAGTATTTTACAGGGGTAAACACTGAAGCTTTCTTT.

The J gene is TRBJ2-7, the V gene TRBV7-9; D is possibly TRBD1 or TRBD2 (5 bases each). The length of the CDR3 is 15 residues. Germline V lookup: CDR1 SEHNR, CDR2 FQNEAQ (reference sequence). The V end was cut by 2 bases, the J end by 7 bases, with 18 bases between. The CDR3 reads CASSLFLTAEGEQYF. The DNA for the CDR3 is TGTGCCAGCAGCTTATTTCTGACAGCCGAGGGGGAGCAGTACTTC.

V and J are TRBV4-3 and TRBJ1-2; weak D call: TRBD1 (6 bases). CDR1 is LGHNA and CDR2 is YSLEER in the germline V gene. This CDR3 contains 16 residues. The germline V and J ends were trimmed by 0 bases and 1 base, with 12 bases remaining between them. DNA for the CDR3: TGCGCCAGCAGCCAAGATAGGTGGACAGATAACTATGGCTACACCTTC. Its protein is CASSQDRWTDNYGYTF.

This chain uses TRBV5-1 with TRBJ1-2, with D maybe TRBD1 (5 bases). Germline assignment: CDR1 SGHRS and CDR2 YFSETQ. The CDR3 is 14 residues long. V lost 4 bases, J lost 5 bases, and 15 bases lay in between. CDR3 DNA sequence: TGCGCCAGCAGCGCAGGGACTTCCCTATATGGCTACACCTTC. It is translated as CASSAGTSLYGYTF. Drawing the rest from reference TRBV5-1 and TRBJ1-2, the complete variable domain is KAGVTQTPRYLIKTRGQQVTLSCSPISGHRSVSWYQQTPGQGLQFLFEYFSETQRNKGNFPGRFSGRQFSNSRSEMNVSTLELGDSALYLCASSAGTSLYGYTFGSGTRLTVV.

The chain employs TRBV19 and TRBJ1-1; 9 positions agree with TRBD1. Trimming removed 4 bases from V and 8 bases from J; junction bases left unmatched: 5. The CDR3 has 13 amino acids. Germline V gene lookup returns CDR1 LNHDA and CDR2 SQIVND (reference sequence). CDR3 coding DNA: TGTGCCAGTAGTAAGGACAGGGGCTCGGAAGCTTTCTTT. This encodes CASSKDRGSEAFF. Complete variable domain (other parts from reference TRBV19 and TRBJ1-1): DGGITQSPKYLFRKEGQNVTLSCEQNLNHDAMYWYRQDPGQGLRLIYYSQIVNDFQKGDIAEGYSVSREKKESFPLTVTSAQKNPTAFYLCASSKDRGSEAFFGQGTRLTVV.

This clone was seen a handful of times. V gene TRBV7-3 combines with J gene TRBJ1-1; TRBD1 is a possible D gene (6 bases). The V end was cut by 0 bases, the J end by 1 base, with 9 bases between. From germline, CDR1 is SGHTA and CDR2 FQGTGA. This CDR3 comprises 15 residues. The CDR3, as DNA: TGTGCCAGCAGCTTAACGCCGGACAGGAACACTGAAGCTTTCTTT. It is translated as CASSLTPDRNTEAFF.

CDR3 sequence reads: CASSLRTSAPYERETQYF. CDR3 bases: TGTGCCAGCAGCTTGAGGACTAGCGCTCCGTACGAAAGGGAGACCCAGTACTTC. This sequence joins TRBV7-9 and TRBJ2-5, with 9 positions matching TRBD2. The CDR3 loop spans 18 amino acids. Germline lookup yields CDR1 SEHNR and CDR2 FQNEAQ (reference sequence). The V segment lost 3 bases and the J segment 5 bases; nucleotides outside the gene matches: 16.

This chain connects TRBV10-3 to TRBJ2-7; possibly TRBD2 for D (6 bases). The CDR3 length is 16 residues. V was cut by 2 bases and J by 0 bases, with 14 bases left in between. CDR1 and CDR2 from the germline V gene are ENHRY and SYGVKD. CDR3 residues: CAISEEGLNLSYEQYF. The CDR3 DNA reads TGTGCCATCAGTGAGGAGGGACTGAACCTCTCCTACGAGCAGTACTTC.

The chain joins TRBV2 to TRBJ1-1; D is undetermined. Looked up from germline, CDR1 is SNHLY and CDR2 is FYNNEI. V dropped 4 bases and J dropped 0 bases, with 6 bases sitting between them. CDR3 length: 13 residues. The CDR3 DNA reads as TGTGCCAGCAGTGGGGAGATGAACACTGAAGCTTTCTTT. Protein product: CASSGEMNTEAFF.

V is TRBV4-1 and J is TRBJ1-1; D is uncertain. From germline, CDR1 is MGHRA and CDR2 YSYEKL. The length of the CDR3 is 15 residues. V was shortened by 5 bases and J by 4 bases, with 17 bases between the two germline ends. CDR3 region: CASSNLGRLGTEAFF. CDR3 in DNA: TGCGCCAGCAGCAATCTTGGGCGGTTGGGCACTGAAGCTTTCTTT.

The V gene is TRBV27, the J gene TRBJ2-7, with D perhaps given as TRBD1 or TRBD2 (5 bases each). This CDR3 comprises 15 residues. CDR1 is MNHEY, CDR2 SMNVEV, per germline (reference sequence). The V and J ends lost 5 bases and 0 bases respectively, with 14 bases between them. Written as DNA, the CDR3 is TGTGCCAGCAGTAGGCCCGGGACCTTCTCCTACGAGCAGTACTTC. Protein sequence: CASSRPGTFSYEQYF.

CDR3 coding DNA: TGCGCCAGCAGCCAAGAAGCCGATAGTGAGCAGTTCTTC. It translates to CASSQEADSEQFF. This chain links TRBV4-3 with TRBJ2-1; D unclear. CDR3 length: 13 residues. Germline CDR1 reads LGHNA; CDR2 reads YSLEER. V was pared by 0 bases and J by 9 bases, with 9 bases between.